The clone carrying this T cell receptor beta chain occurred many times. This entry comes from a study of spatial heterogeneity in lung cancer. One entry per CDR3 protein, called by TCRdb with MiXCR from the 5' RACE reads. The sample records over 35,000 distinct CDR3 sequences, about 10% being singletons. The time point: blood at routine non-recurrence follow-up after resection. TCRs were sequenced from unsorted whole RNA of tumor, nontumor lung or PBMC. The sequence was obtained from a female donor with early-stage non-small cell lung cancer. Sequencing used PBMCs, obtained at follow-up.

CDR3 in DNA: TGTGCCAGCAGTTCTAGAACAAACACCATATATTTT. Protein: CASSSRTNTIYF. The genes are TRBV28 and TRBJ1-3; no reliable D call. The CDR3 consists of 12 residues. Germline V gene lookup returns CDR1 MDHEN and CDR2 SYDVKM. The ends were cut back, 4 bases at V and 6 bases at J, with 7 bases in the middle.